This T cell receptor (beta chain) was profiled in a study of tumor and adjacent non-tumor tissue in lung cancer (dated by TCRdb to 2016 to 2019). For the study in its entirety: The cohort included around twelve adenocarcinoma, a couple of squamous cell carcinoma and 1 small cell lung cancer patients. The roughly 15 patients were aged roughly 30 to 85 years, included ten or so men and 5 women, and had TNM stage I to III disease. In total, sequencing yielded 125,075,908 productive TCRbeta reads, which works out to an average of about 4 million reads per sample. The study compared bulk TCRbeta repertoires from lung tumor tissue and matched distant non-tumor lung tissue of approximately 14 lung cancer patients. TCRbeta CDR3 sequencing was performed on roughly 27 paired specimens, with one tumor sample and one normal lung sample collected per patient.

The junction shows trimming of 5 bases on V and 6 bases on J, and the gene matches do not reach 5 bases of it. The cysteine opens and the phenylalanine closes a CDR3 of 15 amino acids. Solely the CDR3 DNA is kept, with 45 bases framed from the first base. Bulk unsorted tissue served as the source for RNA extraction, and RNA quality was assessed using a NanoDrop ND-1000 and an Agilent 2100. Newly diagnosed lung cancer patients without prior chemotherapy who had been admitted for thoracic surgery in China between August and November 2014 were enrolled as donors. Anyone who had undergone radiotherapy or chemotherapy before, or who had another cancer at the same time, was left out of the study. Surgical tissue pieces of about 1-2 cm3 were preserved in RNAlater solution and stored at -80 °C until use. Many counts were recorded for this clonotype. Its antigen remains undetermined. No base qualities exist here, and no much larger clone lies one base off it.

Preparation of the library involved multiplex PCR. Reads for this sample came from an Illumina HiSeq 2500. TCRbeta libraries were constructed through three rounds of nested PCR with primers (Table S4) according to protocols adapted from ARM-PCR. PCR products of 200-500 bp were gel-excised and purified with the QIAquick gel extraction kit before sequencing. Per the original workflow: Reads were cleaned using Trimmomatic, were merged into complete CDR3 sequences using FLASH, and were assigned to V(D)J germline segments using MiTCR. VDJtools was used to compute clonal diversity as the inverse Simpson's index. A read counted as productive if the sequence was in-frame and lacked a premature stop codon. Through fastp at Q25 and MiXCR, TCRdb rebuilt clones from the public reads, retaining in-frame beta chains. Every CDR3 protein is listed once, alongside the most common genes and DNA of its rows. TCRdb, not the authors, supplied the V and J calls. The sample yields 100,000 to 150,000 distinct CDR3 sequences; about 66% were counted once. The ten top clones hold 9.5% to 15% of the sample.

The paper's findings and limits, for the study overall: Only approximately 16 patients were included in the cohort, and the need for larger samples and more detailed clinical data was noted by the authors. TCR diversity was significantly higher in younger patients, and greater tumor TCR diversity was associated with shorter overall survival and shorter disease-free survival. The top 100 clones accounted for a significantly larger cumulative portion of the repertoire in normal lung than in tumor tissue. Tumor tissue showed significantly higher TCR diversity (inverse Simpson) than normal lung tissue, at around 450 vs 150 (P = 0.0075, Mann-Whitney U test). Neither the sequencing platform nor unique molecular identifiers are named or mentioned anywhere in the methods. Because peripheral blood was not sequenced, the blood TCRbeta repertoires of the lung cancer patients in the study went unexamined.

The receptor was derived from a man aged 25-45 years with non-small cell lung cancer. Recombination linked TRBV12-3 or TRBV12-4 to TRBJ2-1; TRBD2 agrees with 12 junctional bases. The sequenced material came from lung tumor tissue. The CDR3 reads CASSPGTSGFNEQFF. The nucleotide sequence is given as TGTGCCAGCAGTCCGGGGACTAGCGGGTTCAATGAGCAGTTCTTC.